This entry lists 23 T cell receptor beta chains sequenced from one sample in a study of blood T cell repertoires in COVID-19. The table came from immunoSEQ multiplex PCR; TCRdb's copy has only in-frame clones and leaves some out. The sample shows 200,000 to 300,000 clones, roughly nine tenths of them seen only once. The material sequenced was PBMCs or T cells enriched from blood (not recorded which). These receptors came from a woman aged 25 to 39 with acute COVID-19.

J is TRBJ2-1 and V is TRBV2, with TRBD1 matching over 8 bases. The V segment lost 7 bases and the J segment 6 bases; nucleotides outside the gene matches: 5. The CDR3 runs 13 residues. CDR1 is SNHLY, CDR2 FYNNEI, per germline. This CDR3 is CASNGQGGNEQFF. CDR3 coding DNA: TGTGCCAGCAACGGACAGGGAGGCAATGAGCAGTTCTTC.

The chain links TRBV2 to TRBJ2-5; TRBD1 matches at 9 bases. CDR3 length: 15 residues. With 1 base clipped from V and 1 base from J, the junction kept 1 base outside the gene matches. Germline CDR1 is SNHLY and CDR2 is FYNNEI. CDR3 protein: CASSEGDRAQETQYF. For the CDR3, the DNA is TGTGCCAGCAGTGAAGGGGACAGGGCCCAAGAGACCCAGTACTTC.

The rearrangement uses TRBV7-2 and TRBJ1-1; 7 bases line up with TRBD1. Germline V gene lookup returns CDR1 SGHTA and CDR2 FQGNSA. The CDR3 covers 14 residues. V lost 5 bases, J lost 5 bases, and 8 bases stayed unmatched. This chain's CDR3 is CASSLTGAWTEAFF. Written as DNA, the CDR3 is TGTGCCAGCAGCCTTACAGGGGCCTGGACTGAAGCTTTCTTT.

The chain is built from TRBV5-4 and TRBJ2-7, with a possible D match to TRBD2 (5 bases). The V gene lost 4 bases and the J gene lost 0 bases, with 11 bases spanning the gap. The CDR3 is 14 residues long. CDR1 is SGHNT, CDR2 YYREEE, per germline (reference sequence). This CDR3 is CASSDRRSSYEQYF. The CDR3 DNA reads TGTGCCAGCAGCGACCGGAGGAGCTCCTACGAGCAGTACTTC. The variable domain in full, completed from reference TRBV5-4 and TRBJ2-7, reads ETGVTQSPTHLIKTRGQQVTLRCSSQSGHNTVSWYQQALGQGPQFIFQYYREEENGRGNFPPRFSGLQFPNYSSELNVNALELDDSALYLCASSDRRSSYEQYFGPGTRLTVT.

The rearrangement uses TRBV4-3 and TRBJ2-5, with 7 nucleotides matching TRBD1. V shed 1 base, J shed 1 base, and the junction held 3 bases outside the gene matches. CDR3 length: 15 residues. Germline V CDR1 and CDR2: LGHNA, YSLEER. The CDR3 loop reads CASSQVRDSQETQYF. In DNA form, the CDR3 reads TGCGCCAGCAGCCAAGTCCGGGACAGCCAAGAGACCCAGTACTTC.

This rearrangement joins TRBV7-9 to TRBJ1-1; 9 bases are a match to TRBD1. CDR1 and CDR2 (germline): SEHNR, FQNEAQ (reference sequence). The CDR3 is made up of 15 amino acids. V gave up 7 bases and J gave up 8 bases; unmatched junction bases: 14. The CDR3 DNA is TGTGCCAGCACCACGACCCTGGGGACAGGGAGAGAAGCTTTCTTT. Protein product: CASTTTLGTGREAFF. The full variable domain, its missing parts supplied by reference TRBV7-9 and TRBJ1-1, is DTGVSQNPRHKITKRGQNVTFRCDPISEHNRLYWYRQTLGQGPEFLTYFQNEAQLEKSRLLSDRFSAERPKGSFSTLEIQRTEQGDSAMYLCASTTTLGTGREAFFGQGTRLTVV.

CDR3 sequence reads: CASSQDVQQPQHF. The CDR3 DNA follows: TGTGCCAGCAGCCAAGACGTACAACAGCCCCAGCATTTT. The chain couples TRBV3-1 (or the pseudogene TRBV3-2) to TRBJ1-5; no clear D. V was shortened by 0 bases and J by 7 bases, with 7 bases between the two germline ends. Germline loops: CDR1 LGHDT, CDR2 YNNKEL (reference sequence). The length of the CDR3 is 13 residues.

The chain uses TRBV5-6 and TRBJ1-4, with D possibly TRBD1 on 6 matching bases. The CDR3 totals 14 residues. The germline gives CDR1 SGHDT, CDR2 YYEEEE. Trimming took 3 bases from V and 6 from J, leaving 12 bases between them. In DNA, the CDR3 is TGTGCCAGCAGCTCCGGCGGGGGGCATGAAAAACTGTTTTTT. It translates to CASSSGGGHEKLFF.

Note on this clone: The sample carries other DNA sequences with the same CDR3. The chain has TRBV4-3 and TRBJ1-1; weak D call: TRBD1 (6 bases). The V and J ends lost 0 bases and 5 bases respectively, with 10 bases between them. CDR1 is LGHNA and CDR2 is YSLEER in the germline V gene. The CDR3 is 14 residues long. CDR3 protein: CASSQDRGGTEAFF. DNA of the CDR3: TGCGCCAGCAGCCAAGATCGAGGGGGAACTGAAGCTTTCTTT.

This chain links TRBV4-3 with TRBJ1-6, with 7 positions matching TRBD1. The CDR3 has 17 amino acids. Germline trimming cut 6 bases from V and 2 bases from J; bases unmatched to any gene: 10. CDR1 is LGHNA and CDR2 is YSLEER in the germline V gene. The CDR3 sequence is CASSPGPRGTYNSPLHF. The CDR3 coding sequence is TGCGCCAGCAGTCCCGGACCCAGGGGGACCTATAATTCACCCCTCCACTTT.

The chain recombines TRBV5-1 with TRBJ2-3; 10 bases match TRBD2. Germline V gene lookup returns CDR1 SGHRS and CDR2 YFSETQ. This CDR3 is built from 14 residues. J gave up 1 base and V 4 bases, and 0 bases lay outside the gene matches. The CDR3 region has the DNA TGCGCCAGCAGCGGGACTAGCGGCACAGATACGCAGTATTTT. It is translated as CASSGTSGTDTQYF. The full variable domain, rest sourced from reference TRBV5-1 and TRBJ2-3, is KAGVTQTPRYLIKTRGQQVTLSCSPISGHRSVSWYQQTPGQGLQFLFEYFSETQRNKGNFPGRFSGRQFSNSRSEMNVSTLELGDSALYLCASSGTSGTDTQYFGPGTRLTVL.

The count of this clone is one. The chain couples TRBV27 to TRBJ1-2; D possibly corresponds to TRBD1 (5 bases). CDR1 is MNHEY, CDR2 SMNVEV, per germline (reference sequence). V was trimmed by 3 bases and J by 5 bases, leaving 13 bases between them. CDR3 size: 14 residues. CDR3: CASSFTNGGYGYTF. The CDR3 DNA is TGTGCCAGCAGTTTCACGAATGGGGGGTATGGCTACACCTTC.

The CDR3 loop is CASGYGNEQFF. CDR3 coding DNA: TGTGCCAGTGGGTACGGGAATGAGCAGTTCTTC. The chain employs TRBV19 and TRBJ2-1; the D is unclear. Per germline, CDR1 LNHDA and CDR2 SQIVND (reference sequence). CDR3 length: 11 residues. The V and J ends lost 8 bases and 7 bases respectively, with 9 bases between them. Looking up the rest from reference TRBV19 and TRBJ2-1 gives the full variable domain: DGGITQSPKYLFRKEGQNVTLSCEQNLNHDAMYWYRQDPGQGLRLIYYSQIVNDFQKGDIAEGYSVSREKKESFPLTVTSAQKNPTAFYLCASGYGNEQFFGPGTRLTVL.

CDR3: CASSETPGSNQPQHF. In nucleotides, the CDR3 is TGTGCCAGCAGTGAAACCCCGGGAAGCAATCAGCCCCAGCATTTT. The chain joins TRBV2 to TRBJ1-5; no firm D call. Looked up from germline, CDR1 is SNHLY and CDR2 is FYNNEI. The CDR3 has 15 residues. V gave up 2 bases and J gave up 1 base, with 9 bases separating them.

The chain employs TRBV12-5 and TRBJ1-3; TRBD1 is a possible D gene (6 bases). V lost 3 bases and J lost 2, with 11 bases in between. Germline CDR1 and CDR2: LGHNT and FRNRAP. The CDR3 totals 15 residues. The CDR3 spells CASGFNRAAGNTIYF. The CDR3, as DNA: TGTGCTAGTGGTTTTAACAGGGCGGCTGGAAACACCATATATTTT.

The rearrangement joins TRBV6-5 to TRBJ1-1; 8 nucleotides match TRBD1. The CDR3 runs to 14 residues. Germline V gene data show CDR1 as MNHEY and CDR2 as SVGAGI. The trim removed 6 bases at V and 1 base at J, leaving 4 bases unmatched. This chain's CDR3 is CASSAGQGNTEAFF. The CDR3 DNA follows: TGTGCCAGCAGCGCCGGACAGGGGAACACTGAAGCTTTCTTT.

This clone came up once. The chain carries TRBV12-5 and TRBJ1-6; D is perhaps TRBD1 (6 bases). CDR1 and CDR2 from the germline V gene are LGHNT and FRNRAP. This CDR3 contains 16 residues. Trimming took off 6 bases at V and 7 bases at J, with 19 bases between the two ends. CDR3 bases: TGTGCTAGTGGCCCTCCGACAGGTCCGAGGAATTCACCCCTCCACTTT. Its translation: CASGPPTGPRNSPLHF.

This clone was seen only once. An end of the junction does not agree with germline; a read error may underlie this. The chain links TRBV6-1 to TRBJ2-4; D is possibly TRBD1 or TRBD2 (5 bases each). The CDR3 consists of 19 residues. In germline, CDR1 is MNHNS, CDR2 SASEGT. DNA for the CDR3: TGTGCCAGCAGGGAAGCGGACATAAGGATGTCTGGAGCCAAAAACATTCAGTACTTC. Translated, it gives CASREADIRMSGAKNIQYF.

This rearrangement joins TRBV24-1 to TRBJ2-5; 7 bases agree with TRBD2. The CDR3 is 16 residues long. CDR1 and CDR2 from the germline V gene are KGHDR and SFDVKD. The trim removed 3 bases at V and 4 bases at J, leaving 10 bases unmatched. CDR3 coding DNA: TGTGCCACCAGTGATCTTAAGGAAGGGAGGGGAGAGACCCAGTACTTC. Translating gives CATSDLKEGRGETQYF.

V usage is TRBV6-5 and J usage is TRBJ2-3; 8 nucleotides agree with TRBD2. The CDR3 runs to 14 residues. Germline V CDR1 and CDR2: MNHEY, SVGAGI. Losses at the gene ends were 8 bases for V and 5 bases for J; bases not matched to a gene: 9. CDR3 region: CASGAGGDLDTQYF. In DNA, the CDR3 is TGTGCCAGCGGGGCCGGGGGGGATTTAGATACGCAGTATTTT.

Only one count was recorded for this clone. J is TRBJ1-5 and V is TRBV12-3 or TRBV12-4, with TRBD1 as a possible D gene (5 bases). The germline V and J ends were trimmed by 5 bases and 9 bases, with 11 bases remaining between them. CDR3 length: 12 amino acids. CDR3 bases: TGTGCCAGCAGTCTCCTTGGGGCGCCCCAGCATTTT. Protein sequence: CASSLLGAPQHF.

V usage is TRBV19 and J usage is TRBJ1-4, with 9 bases identical to TRBD1. The trim removed 5 bases at V and 7 bases at J, leaving 5 bases unmatched. Germline V CDR1 and CDR2: LNHDA, SQIVND (reference sequence). The CDR3 loop spans 14 amino acids. The CDR3 region is CASSSGTGFEKLFF. CDR3 DNA: TGTGCCAGTAGTTCCGGGACAGGGTTTGAAAAACTGTTTTTT.

This clone was observed a handful of times. V gene TRBV5-6 combines with J gene TRBJ1-2; D may be TRBD1 (5 bases). This CDR3 has 15 amino acids. Trimming left V 0 bases short and J 2 bases short, with 11 bases between. The germline CDR1 and CDR2 sequences are SGHDT and YYEEEE. The CDR3 bases are TGTGCCAGCAGCTTGGCCGGGACTCTGAACTATGGCTACACCTTC. Amino acids: CASSLAGTLNYGYTF.